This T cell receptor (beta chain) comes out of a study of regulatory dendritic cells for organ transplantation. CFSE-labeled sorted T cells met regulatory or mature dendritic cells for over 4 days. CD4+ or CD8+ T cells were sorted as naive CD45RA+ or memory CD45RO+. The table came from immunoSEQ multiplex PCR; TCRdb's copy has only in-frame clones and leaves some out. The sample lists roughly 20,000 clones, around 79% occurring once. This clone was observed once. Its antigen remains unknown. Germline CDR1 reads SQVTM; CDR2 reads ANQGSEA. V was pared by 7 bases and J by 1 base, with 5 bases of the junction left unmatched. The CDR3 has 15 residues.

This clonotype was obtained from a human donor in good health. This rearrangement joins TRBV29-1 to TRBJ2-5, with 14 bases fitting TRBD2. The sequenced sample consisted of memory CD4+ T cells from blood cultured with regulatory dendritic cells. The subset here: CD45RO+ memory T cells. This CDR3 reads CSAVGTSGSQETQYF. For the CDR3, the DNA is TGCAGCGCTGTCGGGACTAGCGGGAGCCAAGAGACCCAGTACTTC.